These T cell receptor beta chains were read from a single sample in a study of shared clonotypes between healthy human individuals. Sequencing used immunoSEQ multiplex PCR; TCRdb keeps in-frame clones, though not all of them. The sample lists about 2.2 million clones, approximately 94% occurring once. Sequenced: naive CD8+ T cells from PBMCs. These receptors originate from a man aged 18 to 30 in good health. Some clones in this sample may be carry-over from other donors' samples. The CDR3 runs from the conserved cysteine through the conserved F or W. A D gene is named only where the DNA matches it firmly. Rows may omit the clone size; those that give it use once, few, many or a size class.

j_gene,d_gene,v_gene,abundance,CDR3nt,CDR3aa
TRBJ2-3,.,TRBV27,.,TGTGCCAGCAGCTCTGTCTTCGGTCAAGGTACAGATACGCAGTATTTT,CASSSVFGQGTDTQYF
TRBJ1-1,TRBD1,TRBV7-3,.,TGTGCCAGCGGCCGACAGGGACATACTAAAGCTTTCTTT,CASGRQGHTKAFF
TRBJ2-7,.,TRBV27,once,TGTGCCAGCAGTTTTGGGGGGCCCACCTACGAGCAGTACTTC,CASSFGGPTYEQYF
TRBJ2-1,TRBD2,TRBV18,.,TGTGCCAGCTCACCACCAAGCGGGAGAAATGAGCAGTTCTTC,CASSPPSGRNEQFF
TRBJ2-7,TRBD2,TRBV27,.,TGTGCCAGCAGCCCCGGGACTAGCCGTTCCTACGAGCAGTACTTC,CASSPGTSRSYEQYF
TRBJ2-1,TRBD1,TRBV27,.,TGTGCCAGCAGCGGCTACCGGACAGGGGGGAATGAGCAGTTCTTC,CASSGYRTGGNEQFF
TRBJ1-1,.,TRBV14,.,TGTGCCAGCAGCCAAGATAGGGCGGCTAACACTGAAGCTTTCTTT,CASSQDRAANTEAFF
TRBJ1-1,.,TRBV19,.,TGTGCCAGTAGTATAGCCCGGGAAGGGAACACTGAAGCTTTCTTT,CASSIAREGNTEAFF
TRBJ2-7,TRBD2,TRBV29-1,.,TGCAGCGGCCGAGAACTAGCGGGGGAGCAGTACTTC,CSGRELAGEQYF
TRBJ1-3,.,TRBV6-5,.,TGTGCCAGCAGTTTCGCAAGGGAGGGCTCTGGAAACACCATATATTTT,CASSFAREGSGNTIYF
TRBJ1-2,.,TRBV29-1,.,TGCAGCGTGTGGGTCGGGAGGGACGCCGATGGCTACACCTTC,CSVWVGRDADGYTF
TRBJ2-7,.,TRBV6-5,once,TGTGCCAGCAGTTACGGGGCAGGGGAGGTCGCCTACGAGCAGTACTTC,CASSYGAGEVAYEQYF
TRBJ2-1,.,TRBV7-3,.,TGTGCCAGCAGCTTACGTCTGGAGGGGACCCACAATGAGCAGTTCTTC,CASSLRLEGTHNEQFF
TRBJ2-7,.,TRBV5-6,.,TGTGCCAGCAGCTCCCCCGCGGGGCTCTTCTACGAGCAGTACTTC,CASSSPAGLFYEQYF
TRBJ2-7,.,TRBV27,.,TGTGCCAGCAGTAATTCAGGATTCTACGAGCAGTACTTC,CASSNSGFYEQYF
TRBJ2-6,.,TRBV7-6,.,TGTGCCAGCAGCTCCAGGATTGGGGCCAACGTCCTGACTTTC,CASSSRIGANVLTF
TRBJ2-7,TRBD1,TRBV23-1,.,TGCGCCAGCAGTCAATCGTGGACAGGGAAGAGCTCCTACGAGCAGTACTTC,CASSQSWTGKSSYEQYF
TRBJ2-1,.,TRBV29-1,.,TGCAGCGTTATTGGTGGGAGCAATGAGCAGTTCTTC,CSVIGGSNEQFF
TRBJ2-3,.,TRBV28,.,TGTGCCAGCAGCTTGGTAGAGGGAGTGAGCACAGATACGCAGTATTTT,CASSLVEGVSTDTQYF
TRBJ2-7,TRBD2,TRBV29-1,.,TGCAGCGTGCGGGGGACTAGCGGGACGTCCTACGAGCAGTACTTC,CSVRGTSGTSYEQYF
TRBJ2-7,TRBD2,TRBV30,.,TGTGCCTGGAGTTGGACAGGACTAGCGGGAGGGCCTCCCTACGAGCAGTACTTC,CAWSWTGLAGGPPYEQYF
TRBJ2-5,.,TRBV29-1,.,TGCAGCGCTCCGACGGGGCAAGAGACCCAGTACTTC,CSAPTGQETQYF
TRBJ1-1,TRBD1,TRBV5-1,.,TGCGCCAGCAGCCCAGCCGGACAGGCGGTTACTGAAGCTTTCTTT,CASSPAGQAVTEAFF
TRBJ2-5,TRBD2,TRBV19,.,TGTGCCAGTAGTCCAGCGGGACCACAAGAGACCCAGTACTTC,CASSPAGPQETQYF
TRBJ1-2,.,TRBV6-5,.,TGTGCCAGCAGTCCCGCGCACGGTGGCTACACCTTC,CASSPAHGGYTF
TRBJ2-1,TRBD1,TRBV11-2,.,TGTGCCAGCAGCTACAGGGGCCGAGAGGTGGATGAGCAGTTCTTC,CASSYRGREVDEQFF
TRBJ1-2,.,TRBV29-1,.,TGCAGCGTTGGGGAACAGGGCCCCGATGGCTACACCTTC,CSVGEQGPDGYTF
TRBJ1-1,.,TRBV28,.,TGTGCCAGCAGTTTTGTCGGAGGACCAGCTTTCTTT,CASSFVGGPAFF
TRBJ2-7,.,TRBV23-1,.,TGCGCCAGCTCACGGGACACCTACGAGCAGTACTTC,CASSRDTYEQYF
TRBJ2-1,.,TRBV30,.,TGTGCCTGGAGTGTAGGGGCAGGTTCTAATGAGCAGTTCTTC,CAWSVGAGSNEQFF
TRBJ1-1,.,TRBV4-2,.,TGTGCCAGCAGCCACGACCTCTCGGTGGTTGGGACTGAAGCTTTCTTT,CASSHDLSVVGTEAFF
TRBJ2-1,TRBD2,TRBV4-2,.,TGTGCCAGCAGCCTCTCATTCTTAGAAGGAGCGGGAGGCTACAATGAGCAGTTCTTC,CASSLSFLEGAGGYNEQFF
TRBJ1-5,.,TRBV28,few,TGTGCCATCTCAGCCGGCAATCAGCCCCAGCATTTT,CAISAGNQPQHF
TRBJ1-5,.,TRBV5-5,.,TGTGCCAGCAGAGTGGAGGGGTGGGGTCCCCAGCATTTT,CASRVEGWGPQHF
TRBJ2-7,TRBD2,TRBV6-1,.,TGTGCCAGCAGTGAAGGAGTAGCGGGGATCTACGAGCAGTACTTC,CASSEGVAGIYEQYF
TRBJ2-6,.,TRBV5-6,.,TGTGCCAGCAGCTTGGTTGACAGACTTTCTGGGGCCAACGTCCTGACTTTC,CASSLVDRLSGANVLTF
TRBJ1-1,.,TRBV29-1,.,TGCAGCGTTGGTAACACTGAAGCTTTCTTT,CSVGNTEAFF
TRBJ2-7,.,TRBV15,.,TGTGCCACCAGCGAGGACGGGGGGCGATCCTACGAGCAGTACTTC,CATSEDGGRSYEQYF
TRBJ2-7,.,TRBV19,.,TGTGCCAGTAGTATTGCACAGACCTACGAGCAGTACTTC,CASSIAQTYEQYF
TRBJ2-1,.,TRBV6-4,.,TGTGCCAGCAGCGGACCCCGTACAATTCTGTTCTTC,CASSGPRTILFF
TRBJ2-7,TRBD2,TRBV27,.,TGTGCCAGCAGTCAAGGCGGGAGCCCGGGCGAGCAGTACTTC,CASSQGGSPGEQYF
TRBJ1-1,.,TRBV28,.,TGTGCCAGCAGTTTAAGACCCCTGGGCACTGAAGCTTTCTTT,CASSLRPLGTEAFF
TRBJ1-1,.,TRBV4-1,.,TGCGCCAGCAGCCAAATTGGGACCTGGGGGAACACTGAAGCTTTCTTT,CASSQIGTWGNTEAFF
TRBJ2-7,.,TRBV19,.,TGTGCCAGTAGTATCGACCCCCGCGAGCAGTACTTC,CASSIDPREQYF
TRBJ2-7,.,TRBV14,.,TGTGCCAGCAGCCAAGGGGGCGGGCCCGCCTACGAGCAGTACTTC,CASSQGGGPAYEQYF
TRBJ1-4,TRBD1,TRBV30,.,TGTGCCTGGAGTCCTACAGGGGGCAGTTATGAAAAACTGTTTTTT,CAWSPTGGSYEKLFF
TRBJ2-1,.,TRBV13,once,TGTGCCAGCAGCCTAACACAGGGTGCGTACAATGAGCAGTTCTTC,CASSLTQGAYNEQFF
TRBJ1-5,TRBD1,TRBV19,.,TGTGCCAGTAGTATATGGACAGGGGATCAGCCCCAGCATTTT,CASSIWTGDQPQHF
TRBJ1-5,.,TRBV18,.,TGTGCCAGCTCACCAGCCTCAGACAGTCTGAATCAGCCCCAGCATTTT,CASSPASDSLNQPQHF
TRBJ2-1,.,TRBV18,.,TGTGCCAGCTCACCTGGGTCGAGCTCCTACAATGAGCAGTTCTTC,CASSPGSSSYNEQFF
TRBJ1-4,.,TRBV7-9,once,TGTGCCAGCAGCTTAGGGGTTACAGGGAAACTGTTTTTT,CASSLGVTGKLFF
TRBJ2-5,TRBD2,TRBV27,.,TGTGCCAGCAGTAACGGGCGGGAGGGCCTTGAAGAGACCCAGTACTTC,CASSNGREGLEETQYF
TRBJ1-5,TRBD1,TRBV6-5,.,TGTGCCAGCAGTTACGAGCGGGACAGGGATCAGCCCCAGCATTTT,CASSYERDRDQPQHF